This T cell receptor (beta chain) was captured in a study of control samples from healthy donors and cancer patients. The method was immunoSEQ multiplex PCR; TCRdb's version includes in-frame clones alone and lacks a portion of them. The repertoire holds under 150,000 clones, with around 87% as singletons. Trimming at V came to 7 bases and at J to 3 bases, leaving 9 bases not matched to a gene. CDR3 length: 15 residues. Germline CDR1 is MNHEY and CDR2 is SVGAGI. This clone was found once. The origin of this receptor is a man in his sixties in good health. The sample taken for sequencing was blood. This chain links TRBV6-5 with TRBJ1-5; TRBD1 agrees at 7 bases. The CDR3 loop is CASNGGGGVNQPQHF. Here the CDR3 DNA reads TGTGCCAGCAACGGGGGAGGGGGCGTCAATCAGCCCCAGCATTTT.